This is a list of T cell receptor beta chains from one sample in a study of early T cells in non-severe SARS-CoV-2 infection. From the 5' RACE reads, TCRdb called clonotypes with MiXCR, one entry per CDR3 protein. The sample includes tens of thousands of distinct CDR3 sequences, roughly 16% of them seen just once. The sequenced sample was whole blood. The receptor source for this set is an adult who was a healthcare worker with PCR-confirmed SARS-CoV-2 infection or an uninfected control (not recorded which). Each CDR3 is given with its conserved first and last residue. Each record gives: clone size, D gene, V gene, CDR3 length, J gene, CDR3 DNA, CDR3 protein. A D gene is named only where the DNA matches it firmly. Not every row has a clone size; where given, it reads once, few, many or a size class.

clone size: -
D gene: -
V gene: TRBV5-6
CDR3 length: 14
J gene: TRBJ2-7
CDR3 DNA: TGTGCCAGCAGCGTGACAGGGGACTACTACGAGCAGTACTTC
CDR3 protein: CASSVTGDYYEQYF

clone size: many
D gene: TRBD2
V gene: TRBV25-1
CDR3 length: 16
J gene: TRBJ2-7
CDR3 DNA: TGTGCCAGCAGTGACGGAATAGCGGGAGTAGATCACGAGCAGTACTTC
CDR3 protein: CASSDGIAGVDHEQYF

clone size: few
D gene: TRBD2
V gene: TRBV6-5
CDR3 length: 16
J gene: TRBJ2-3
CDR3 DNA: TGTGCCAGCTCCAGTTACTGGCGGGCCGGGGGGGATACGCAGTATTTT
CDR3 protein: CASSSYWRAGGDTQYF

clone size: -
D gene: TRBD1
V gene: TRBV3-1
CDR3 length: 14
J gene: TRBJ1-2
CDR3 DNA: TGTGCCAGCAGCCAAACAGGGGAAGGTCGTGGCTACACCTTC
CDR3 protein: CASSQTGEGRGYTF

clone size: few
D gene: -
V gene: TRBV10-3
CDR3 length: 16
J gene: TRBJ2-6
CDR3 DNA: TGTGCCATCAGTGAGCCCGTCTCGTCAGGGGCCAACGTCCTGACTTTC
CDR3 protein: CAISEPVSSGANVLTF

clone size: -
D gene: -
V gene: TRBV5-1
CDR3 length: 14
J gene: TRBJ2-1
CDR3 DNA: TGCGCCAGCAGCTTGCCGACAGACTACAATGAGCAGTTCTTC
CDR3 protein: CASSLPTDYNEQFF

clone size: few
D gene: TRBD1
V gene: TRBV9
CDR3 length: 13
J gene: TRBJ1-2
CDR3 DNA: TGTGCCAGCCACCGGACAGGGCAATATGGCTACACCTTC
CDR3 protein: CASHRTGQYGYTF

clone size: few
D gene: TRBD1
V gene: TRBV27
CDR3 length: 16
J gene: TRBJ2-2
CDR3 DNA: TGTGCCAGCAGTTTTTATGGGACAGGAAACACCGGGGAGCTGTTTTTT
CDR3 protein: CASSFYGTGNTGELFF

clone size: few
D gene: -
V gene: TRBV20-1
CDR3 length: 12
J gene: TRBJ2-7
CDR3 DNA: TGCAGTGCTAGGGACGGGACCTACGAGCAGTACTTC
CDR3 protein: CSARDGTYEQYF

clone size: few
D gene: -
V gene: TRBV25-1
CDR3 length: 13
J gene: TRBJ1-6
CDR3 DNA: TGTGCCAGCAATCTATGGACGGATTCACCCCTCCACTTT
CDR3 protein: CASNLWTDSPLHF

clone size: many
D gene: -
V gene: TRBV5-5
CDR3 length: 13
J gene: TRBJ1-3
CDR3 DNA: TGTGCCAGCAGCTTGGGCCAGGGAAACACCATATATTTT
CDR3 protein: CASSLGQGNTIYF

clone size: once
D gene: -
V gene: TRBV10-2
CDR3 length: 14
J gene: TRBJ2-2
CDR3 DNA: TGCGCCAGCCGCGAAGCTCTAGGCACCGGGGAGCTGTTTTTT
CDR3 protein: CASREALGTGELFF

clone size: few
D gene: -
V gene: TRBV7-9
CDR3 length: 19
J gene: TRBJ1-4
CDR3 DNA: TGTGCCAGCAGCCCCCCACCGTGGGGATCCGGGGCATCTAATGAAAAACTGTTTTTT
CDR3 protein: CASSPPPWGSGASNEKLFF

clone size: few
D gene: TRBD2
V gene: TRBV6-1
CDR3 length: 15
J gene: TRBJ2-3
CDR3 DNA: TGTGCCAGCTACGAAACGGGGGGGCCGACAGATACGCAGTATTTT
CDR3 protein: CASYETGGPTDTQYF